The clone carrying this TCR beta chain was detected many times. As yet, its antigen is unknown. This specimen belongs to a study of post-analysis software for immune sequencing data. Study-level background: Relapsing-remitting, secondary progressive and progressive-relapsing courses of multiple sclerosis were included.

Included in the TCR beta cDNA libraries were unique molecular identifiers. Starting from around 0.96 to 9.9 million T cells, the study yielded roughly 0.5 million cDNA molecules. TCRdb passed the PCR reads through MiXCR, listing each CDR3 protein once. Of roughly 870,000 distinct CDR3 sequences in the sample, under 70% were seen once. Whole-study results and caveats: The study found significantly lower normalized Chao1 diversity in multiple sclerosis patients than in controls. Analysis by F measure revealed that same-batch samples clustered strongly together. Several TRBV segments were more frequent in patients than controls; TRBV5-6, TRBV5-1 and TRBV20-1 belonged to this group.

CDR3 length equals 13 residues. CDR1 and CDR2 from the germline V gene are DFQATT and SNEGSKA (reference sequence). The germline V and J ends were trimmed by 3 bases and 5 bases, with 14 bases remaining between them. The source is a girl aged 10 to 17 with multiple sclerosis. The sequencing input was blood. The chain is built from TRBV20-1 and TRBJ2-7, with D perhaps TRBD2 (6 bases). The CDR3 is CSASRGWGDEQYF. The DNA of the CDR3 is TGCAGTGCTAGTAGGGGCTGGGGGGACGAGCAGTACTTC.